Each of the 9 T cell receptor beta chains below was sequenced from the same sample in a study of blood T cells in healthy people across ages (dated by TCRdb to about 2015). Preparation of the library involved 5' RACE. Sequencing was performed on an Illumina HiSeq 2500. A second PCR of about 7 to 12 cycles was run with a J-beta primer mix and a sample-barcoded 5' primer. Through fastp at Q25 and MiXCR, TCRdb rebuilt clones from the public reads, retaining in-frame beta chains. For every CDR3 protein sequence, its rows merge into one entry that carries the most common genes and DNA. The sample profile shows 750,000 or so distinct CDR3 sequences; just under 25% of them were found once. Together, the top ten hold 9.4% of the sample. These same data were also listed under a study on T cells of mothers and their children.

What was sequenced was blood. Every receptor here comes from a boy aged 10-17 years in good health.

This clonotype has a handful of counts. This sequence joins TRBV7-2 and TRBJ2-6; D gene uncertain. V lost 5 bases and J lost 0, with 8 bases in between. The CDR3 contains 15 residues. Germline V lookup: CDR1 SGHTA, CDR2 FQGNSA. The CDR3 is CASSLMVSGANVLTF. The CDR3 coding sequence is TGTGCCAGCAGCCTCATGGTCTCTGGGGCCAACGTCCTGACTTTC.

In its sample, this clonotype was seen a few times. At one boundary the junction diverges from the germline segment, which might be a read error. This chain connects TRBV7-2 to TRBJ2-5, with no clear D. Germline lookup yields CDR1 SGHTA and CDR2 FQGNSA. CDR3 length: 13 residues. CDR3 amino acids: CASSSRPVETQHF. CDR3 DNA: TGTGCCAGCAGCTCGCGGCCTGTAGAGACCCAGCACTTC.

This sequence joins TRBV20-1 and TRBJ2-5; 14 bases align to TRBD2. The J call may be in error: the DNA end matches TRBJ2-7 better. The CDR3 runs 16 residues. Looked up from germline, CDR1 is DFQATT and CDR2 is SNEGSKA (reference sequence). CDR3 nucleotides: TGCAGTGCCGGACTAGCGGGAGGCCCCCACTCCTACGAGCAGTACTTC. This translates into CSAGLAGGPHSYEQYF.

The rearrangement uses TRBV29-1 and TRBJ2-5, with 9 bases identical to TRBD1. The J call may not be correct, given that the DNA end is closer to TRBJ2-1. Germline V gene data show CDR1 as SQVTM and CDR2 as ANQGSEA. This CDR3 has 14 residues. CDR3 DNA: TGCAGCGTTGAGGGACAGGGAACAGTCAATGAGCAGTTCTTC. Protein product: CSVEGQGTVNEQFF.

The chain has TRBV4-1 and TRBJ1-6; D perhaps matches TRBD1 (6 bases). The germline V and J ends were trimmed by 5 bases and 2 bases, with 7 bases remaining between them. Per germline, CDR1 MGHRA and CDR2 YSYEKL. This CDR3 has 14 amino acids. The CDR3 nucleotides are TGCGCCAGCAGCAGGGGGGCCTATAATTCACCCCTCCACTTT. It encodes CASSRGAYNSPLHF.

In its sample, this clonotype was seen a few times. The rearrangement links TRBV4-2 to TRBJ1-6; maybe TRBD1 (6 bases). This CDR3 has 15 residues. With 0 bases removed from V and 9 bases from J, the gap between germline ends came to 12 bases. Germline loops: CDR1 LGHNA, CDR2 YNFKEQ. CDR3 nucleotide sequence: TGTGCCAGCAGCCAAGAGGGACAACGAATTTCACCCCTCCACTTT. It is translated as CASSQEGQRISPLHF.

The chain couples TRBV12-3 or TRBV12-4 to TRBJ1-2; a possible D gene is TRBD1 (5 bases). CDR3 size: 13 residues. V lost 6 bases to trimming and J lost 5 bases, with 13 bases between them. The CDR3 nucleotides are TGTGCCAGCAGCCGGACACAAGTTTATGGCTACACCTTC. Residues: CASSRTQVYGYTF.

CDR3 region: CASSQDPERGSHNEQFF. The CDR3 bases are TGCGCCAGCAGCCAAGATCCCGAGCGGGGGTCACACAATGAGCAGTTCTTC. This sequence joins TRBV4-1 and TRBJ2-1; 8 positions agree with TRBD2. V was clipped by 0 bases and J by 5 bases; unmatched bases: 9. Germline CDR1 MGHRA, CDR2 YSYEKL. The CDR3 has 17 amino acids.

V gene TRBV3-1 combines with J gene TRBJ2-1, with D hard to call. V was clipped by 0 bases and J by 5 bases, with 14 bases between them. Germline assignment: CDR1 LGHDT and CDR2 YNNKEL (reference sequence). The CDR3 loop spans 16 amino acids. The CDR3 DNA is TGTGCCAGCAGCCAAGAAAGGATCTTTTCCCACAATGAGCAGTTCTTC. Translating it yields CASSQERIFSHNEQFF.